This T cell receptor beta chain was recorded in a study of Graves' ophthalmopathy and Graves' hyperthyroidism. From RNA, the CDR3 regions of TCR beta chains were amplified and sequenced. Second-round multiplex PCR came after a first-round RT-PCR that employed HTBI primers. MiXCR, applied by TCRdb to the multiplex PCR reads, yields one record per CDR3 protein. The repertoire includes roughly 480,000 distinct CDR3 sequences, approximately 15% of them detected once, and more than 8.5% sits in the top ten. Ophthalmopathic donors had moderate-to-severe activity, CAS ≥3 and NOSPECS ≥4, with disease that had lasted under 3 months. Certain patients were not enrolled. These were patients with other autoimmune diseases, uncontrolled infections, pregnancy or lactation. Per the germline V gene, CDR1 is SGHTA and CDR2 is FQGNSA. V lost 1 base and J lost 7, with 14 bases in between. The CDR3 is 15 amino acids. Study-wide results and caveats: The model flagged ophthalmopathy progression at roughly 70% sensitivity and 72% to 85% specificity. Thyroid clonotypes that were expanded above 0.001 frequency mostly also appeared in blood.

This clonotype was observed at least ten times. As yet, its antigen is unknown. Sequencing was performed on blood. V and J are TRBV7-2 and TRBJ1-5; no definite D call. This receptor was identified in a woman aged 25 to 45 with Graves' ophthalmopathy. CDR3 in DNA: TGTGCCAGCAGCTTAGGGCAGACTCCCCGGCAGCCCCAGCATTTT. It translates to CASSLGQTPRQPQHF. The variable domain in full, completed from reference TRBV7-2 and TRBJ1-5, reads GAGVSQSPSNKVTEKGKDVELRCDPISGHTALYWYRQSLGQGLEFLIYFQGNSAPDKSGLPSDRFSAERTGGSVSTLTIQRTQQEDSAVYLCASSLGQTPRQPQHFGDGTRLSIL.